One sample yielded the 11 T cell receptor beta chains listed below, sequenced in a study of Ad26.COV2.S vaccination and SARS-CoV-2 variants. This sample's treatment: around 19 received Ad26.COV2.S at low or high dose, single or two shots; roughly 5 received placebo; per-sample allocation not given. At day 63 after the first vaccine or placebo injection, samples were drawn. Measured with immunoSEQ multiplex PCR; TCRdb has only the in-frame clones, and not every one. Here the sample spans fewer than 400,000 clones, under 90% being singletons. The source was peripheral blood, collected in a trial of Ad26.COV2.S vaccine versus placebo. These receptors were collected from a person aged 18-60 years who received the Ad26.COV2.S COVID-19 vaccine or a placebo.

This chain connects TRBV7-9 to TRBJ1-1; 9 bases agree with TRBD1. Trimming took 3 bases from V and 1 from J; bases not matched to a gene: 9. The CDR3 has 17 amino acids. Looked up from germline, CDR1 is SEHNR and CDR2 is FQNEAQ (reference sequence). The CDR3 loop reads CASSFWGQGTKNTEAFF. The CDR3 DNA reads TGTGCCAGCAGCTTTTGGGGACAGGGAACCAAGAACACTGAAGCTTTCTTT.

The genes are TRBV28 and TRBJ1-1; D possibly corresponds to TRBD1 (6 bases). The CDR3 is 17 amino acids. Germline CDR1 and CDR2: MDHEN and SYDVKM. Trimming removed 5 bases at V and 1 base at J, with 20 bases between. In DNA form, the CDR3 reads TGTGCCAGCAGTCCCCAGGGAGTGGGGGCTCAGAACACTGAAGCTTTCTTT. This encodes CASSPQGVGAQNTEAFF.

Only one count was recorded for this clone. CDR3 sequence (DNA): TGTGCCTGGAGTCGGGGGGACTATGGCTACACCTTC. It codes for CAWSRGDYGYTF. This chain uses TRBV30 with TRBJ1-2; D is perhaps TRBD1 (5 bases). Germline CDR1 and CDR2: GTSNPN and SVGIG (reference sequence). Trimming left V 2 bases short and J 3 bases short, with 7 bases between. The CDR3 length is 12 residues.

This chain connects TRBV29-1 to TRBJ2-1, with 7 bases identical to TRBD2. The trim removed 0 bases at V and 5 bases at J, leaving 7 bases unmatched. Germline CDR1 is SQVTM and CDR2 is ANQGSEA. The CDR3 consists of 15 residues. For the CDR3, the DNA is TGCAGCGTTGAAGATCTGGGCGGGAGCAACAATGAGCAGTTCTTC. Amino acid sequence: CSVEDLGGSNNEQFF.

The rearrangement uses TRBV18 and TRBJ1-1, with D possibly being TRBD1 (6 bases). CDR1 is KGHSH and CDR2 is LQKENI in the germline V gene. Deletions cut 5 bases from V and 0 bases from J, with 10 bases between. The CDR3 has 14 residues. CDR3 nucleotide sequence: TGTGCCAGCTCAGCCGGGACATTGAACACTGAAGCTTTCTTT. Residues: CASSAGTLNTEAFF.

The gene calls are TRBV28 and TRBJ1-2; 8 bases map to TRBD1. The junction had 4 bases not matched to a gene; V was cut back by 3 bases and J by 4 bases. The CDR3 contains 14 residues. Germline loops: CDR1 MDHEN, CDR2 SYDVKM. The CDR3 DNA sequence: TGTGCCAGCAGTTTCACTGGGACAGGCTATGGCTACACCTTC. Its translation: CASSFTGTGYGYTF.

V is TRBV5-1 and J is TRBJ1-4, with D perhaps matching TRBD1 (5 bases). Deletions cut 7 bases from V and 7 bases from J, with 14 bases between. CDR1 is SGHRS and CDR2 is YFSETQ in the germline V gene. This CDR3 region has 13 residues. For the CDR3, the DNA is TGCGCCAGCCGCGGGGCGCAGGGTGAAAAACTGTTTTTT. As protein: CASRGAQGEKLFF.

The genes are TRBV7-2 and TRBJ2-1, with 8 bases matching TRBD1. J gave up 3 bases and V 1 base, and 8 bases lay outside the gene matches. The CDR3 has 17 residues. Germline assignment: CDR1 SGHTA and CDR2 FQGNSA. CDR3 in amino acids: CASSLVVRQGRYNEQFF. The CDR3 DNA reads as TGTGCCAGCAGCTTAGTCGTCCGACAGGGGCGCTACAATGAGCAGTTCTTC. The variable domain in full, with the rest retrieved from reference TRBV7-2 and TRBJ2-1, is GAGVSQSPSNKVTEKGKDVELRCDPISGHTALYWYRQSLGQGLEFLIYFQGNSAPDKSGLPSDRFSAERTGGSVSTLTIQRTQQEDSAVYLCASSLVVRQGRYNEQFFGPGTRLTVL.

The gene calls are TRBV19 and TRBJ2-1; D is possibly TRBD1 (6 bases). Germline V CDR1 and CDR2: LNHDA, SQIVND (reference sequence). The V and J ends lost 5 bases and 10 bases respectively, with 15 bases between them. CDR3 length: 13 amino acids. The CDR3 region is CASSRLPGEEQFF. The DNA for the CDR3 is TGTGCCAGTAGTCGACTACCAGGGGAGGAGCAGTTCTTC. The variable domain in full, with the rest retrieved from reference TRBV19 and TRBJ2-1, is DGGITQSPKYLFRKEGQNVTLSCEQNLNHDAMYWYRQDPGQGLRLIYYSQIVNDFQKGDIAEGYSVSREKKESFPLTVTSAQKNPTAFYLCASSRLPGEEQFFGPGTRLTVL.

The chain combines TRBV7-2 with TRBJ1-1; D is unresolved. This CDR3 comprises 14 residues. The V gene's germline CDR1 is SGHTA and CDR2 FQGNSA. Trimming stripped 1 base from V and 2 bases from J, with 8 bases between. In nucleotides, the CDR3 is TGTGCCAGCAGCTTAGTTCCCCCCAACACTGAAGCTTTCTTT. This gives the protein CASSLVPPNTEAFF. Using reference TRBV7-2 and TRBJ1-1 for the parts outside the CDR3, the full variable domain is GAGVSQSPSNKVTEKGKDVELRCDPISGHTALYWYRQSLGQGLEFLIYFQGNSAPDKSGLPSDRFSAERTGGSVSTLTIQRTQQEDSAVYLCASSLVPPNTEAFFGQGTRLTVV.

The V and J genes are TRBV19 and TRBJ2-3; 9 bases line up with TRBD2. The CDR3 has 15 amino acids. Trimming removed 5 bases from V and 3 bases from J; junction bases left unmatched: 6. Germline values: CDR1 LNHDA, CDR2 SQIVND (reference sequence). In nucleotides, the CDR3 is TGTGCCAGTAGTCACCGCGGGGGGGATACAGATACGCAGTATTTT. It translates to CASSHRGGDTDTQYF. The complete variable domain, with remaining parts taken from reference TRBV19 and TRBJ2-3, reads DGGITQSPKYLFRKEGQNVTLSCEQNLNHDAMYWYRQDPGQGLRLIYYSQIVNDFQKGDIAEGYSVSREKKESFPLTVTSAQKNPTAFYLCASSHRGGDTDTQYFGPGTRLTVL.